The 4 T cell receptor beta chains given below trace back to one sample, sequenced in a study of blood T cell repertoires in COVID-19. Repertoires were generated with immunoSEQ multiplex PCR, while TCRdb's copy carries only in-frame clones and drops some. The sample contains about 400,000 clones, approximately 86% of which appear only once. Sequencing was performed on peripheral blood. The receptors originated from a human donor in a cohort sampled during active COVID-19.

The chain links TRBV23-1 to TRBJ2-7, with 7 bases lining up with TRBD2. TRBV23-1 is labeled an ORF, and its function is uncertain. The CDR3 consists of 15 residues. Trimming at V came to 7 bases and at J to 2 bases, leaving 11 bases not matched to a gene. CDR3 loop: CASTWKGLPPYEQYF. In DNA, the CDR3 is TGCGCCAGCACGTGGAAGGGACTACCCCCCTACGAGCAGTACTTC.

The chain is built from TRBV28 and TRBJ1-1, with D perhaps matching TRBD1 (6 bases). V was clipped by 5 bases and J by 0 bases, with 16 bases between them. Germline CDR1 MDHEN, CDR2 SYDVKM. The CDR3 is 16 residues long. For the CDR3, the DNA is TGTGCCAGCAGTCCCTATCCACAGGGTATGAACACTGAAGCTTTCTTT. Amino acid sequence: CASSPYPQGMNTEAFF.

The V call is TRBV2, the J call TRBJ2-1; the match to TRBD2 covers 11 bases. J gave up 4 bases and V 6 bases, and 2 bases lay outside the gene matches. The CDR3 has 14 residues. Germline V lookup: CDR1 SNHLY, CDR2 FYNNEI. The chain's CDR3 is CASRVAGGYNEQFF. DNA for the CDR3: TGTGCCAGCAGGGTAGCGGGGGGGTACAATGAGCAGTTCTTC.

V usage is TRBV3-1 (or the pseudogene TRBV3-2) and J usage is TRBJ1-1; no reliable D call. The CDR3 consists of 15 residues. Looked up from germline, CDR1 is LGHDT and CDR2 is YNNKEL (reference sequence). V dropped 5 bases and J dropped 0 bases, with 13 bases sitting between them. CDR3 sequence: CASSVHSSMNTEAFF. As DNA, the CDR3 is TGTGCCAGCAGCGTACACAGCAGCATGAACACTGAAGCTTTCTTT.